What follows describes a single T cell receptor (beta chain). Its antigen remains unidentified. The CDR3 totals 11 residues. Trimming shortened V by 0 bases and J by 4 bases, and 3 bases separated the two germline ends. Germline values: CDR1 GTSNPN, CDR2 SVGIG (reference sequence). By 5'RACE with 10-nucleotide random UMIs, the cDNA was made. TCRdb redid the calling of the 5' RACE reads with MiXCR, one entry per CDR3 protein. The sample consists of about 95,000 distinct CDR3 sequences, roughly 3.5% of them appearing once. The unsorted libraries were prepared from 2 million PBMCs (stored at -80 C). The data derive from a study of neurological immune-mediated disorders. Overall study: Of the roughly 35 patients who had multiple sclerosis, about 31 had the relapsing-remitting form and 3 had the secondary progressive form. Study conclusions and caveats: The most TCR clonal expansion was seen in HTLV-1-associated myelopathy, whereas the least was seen in multiple sclerosis, below the level in healthy controls.

The specimen was PBMCs. The TCR sequence derives from a young woman with multiple sclerosis. The chain combines TRBV30 with TRBJ1-1; no clear D gene. The CDR3 loop reads CAWSVLTEAFF. Here the CDR3 DNA reads TGTGCCTGGAGTGTCCTCACTGAAGCTTTCTTT. Full variable domain (remainder filled in from reference TRBV30 and TRBJ1-1): SQTIHQWPATLVQPVGSPLSLECTVEGTSNPNLYWYRQAAGRGLQLLFYSVGIGQISSEVPQNLSASRPQDRQFILSSKKLLLSDSGFYLCAWSVLTEAFFGQGTRLTVV.